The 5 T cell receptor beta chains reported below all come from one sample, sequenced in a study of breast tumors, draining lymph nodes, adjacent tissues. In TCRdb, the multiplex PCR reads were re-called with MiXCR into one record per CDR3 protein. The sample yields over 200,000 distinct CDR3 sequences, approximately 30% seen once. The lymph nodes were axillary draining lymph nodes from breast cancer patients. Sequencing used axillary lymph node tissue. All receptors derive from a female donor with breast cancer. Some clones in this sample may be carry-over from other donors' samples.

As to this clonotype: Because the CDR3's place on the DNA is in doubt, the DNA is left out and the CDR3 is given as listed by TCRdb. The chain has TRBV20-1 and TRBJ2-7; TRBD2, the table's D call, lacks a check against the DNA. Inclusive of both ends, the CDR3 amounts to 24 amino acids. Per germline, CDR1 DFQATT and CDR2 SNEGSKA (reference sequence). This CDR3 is CSALEGSWEQYFCATSGGFGEQYF.

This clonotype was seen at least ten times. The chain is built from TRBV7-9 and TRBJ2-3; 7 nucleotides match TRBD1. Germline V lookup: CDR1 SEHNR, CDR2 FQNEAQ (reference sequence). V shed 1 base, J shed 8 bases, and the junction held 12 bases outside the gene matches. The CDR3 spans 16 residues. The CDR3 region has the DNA TGTGCCAGCAGCTTAGGGCACAGGGGAAGGGCTGGTACGCAGTATTTT. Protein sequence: CASSLGHRGRAGTQYF.

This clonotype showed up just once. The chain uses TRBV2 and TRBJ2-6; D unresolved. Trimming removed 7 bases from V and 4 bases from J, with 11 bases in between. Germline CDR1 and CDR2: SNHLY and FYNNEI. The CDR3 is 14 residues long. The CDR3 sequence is CASTRRSGANVLTF. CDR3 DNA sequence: TGTGCCAGCACCAGAAGGTCGGGGGCCAACGTCCTGACTTTC.

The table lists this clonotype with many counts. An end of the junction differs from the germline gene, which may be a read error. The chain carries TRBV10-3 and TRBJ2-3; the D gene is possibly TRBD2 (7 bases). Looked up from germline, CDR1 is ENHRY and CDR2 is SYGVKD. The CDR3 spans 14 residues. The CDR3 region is CAISDPTWGRELLF. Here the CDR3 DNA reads TGTGCCATCAGTGATCCCACTTGGGGGCGGGAGCTTCTTTTT.

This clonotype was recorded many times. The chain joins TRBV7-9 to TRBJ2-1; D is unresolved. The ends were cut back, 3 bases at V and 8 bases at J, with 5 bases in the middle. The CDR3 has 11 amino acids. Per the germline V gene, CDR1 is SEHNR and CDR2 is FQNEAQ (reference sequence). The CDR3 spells CASSFNHEQFF. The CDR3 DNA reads TGTGCCAGCAGCTTCAACCATGAGCAGTTCTTC.